Shown below are 18 T cell receptor beta chains from a single sample sequenced in a study of blood T cell repertoires in COVID-19. Libraries were prepared by immunoSEQ multiplex PCR; TCRdb keeps only in-frame clonotypes and omits some of them. This table holds some 170,000 clones, approximately 88% found once. The specimen was peripheral blood. The receptors were sampled from a woman older than 75 with active or convalescent COVID-19.

The J gene is TRBJ2-1, the V gene TRBV11-2, with 7 bases identical to TRBD1. V dropped 5 bases and J dropped 8; count of bases not matched to a gene: 9. CDR3 length equals 14 residues. Germline V gene data show CDR1 as SGHAT and CDR2 as FQNNGV. CDR3 in DNA: TGTGCCAGCAGCCAGGGGCCAGGGGGAGATGAGCAGTTCTTC. Its translation: CASSQGPGGDEQFF.

The V gene is TRBV7-8, the J gene TRBJ2-7; 7 bases are shared with TRBD1. The CDR3 length is 14 residues. V trimming: 5 bases; J trimming: 1 base; junction bases outside the gene matches: 5. Per germline, CDR1 SGHVS and CDR2 FQNEAQ. The CDR3 loop is CASSPQTGSYEQYF. The CDR3 bases are TGTGCCAGCAGCCCCCAGACAGGGTCCTACGAGCAGTACTTC.

This chain uses TRBV10-3 with TRBJ2-3, with 8 bases aligning to TRBD1. V was clipped by 2 bases and J by 5 bases; unmatched bases: 6. Germline V gives CDR1 ENHRY, CDR2 SYGVKD. The length of the CDR3 is 15 residues. The DNA for the CDR3 is TGTGCCATCAGTGAGGGCATAACAGGGGGAGATACGCAGTATTTT. The encoded protein is CAISEGITGGDTQYF.

This clone was detected only once. The V gene is TRBV7-2, the J gene TRBJ1-1; D gene ambiguous. The V and J ends lost 5 bases and 7 bases respectively, with 20 bases between them. This CDR3 is 15 amino acids long. Germline CDR1 SGHTA, CDR2 FQGNSA. This CDR3 reads CASSPEELGFFEAFF. DNA of the CDR3: TGTGCCAGCAGCCCCGAGGAGCTTGGTTTTTTTGAAGCTTTCTTT.

V gene TRBV10-3 combines with J gene TRBJ1-1; no clear D. This CDR3 spans 14 amino acids. CDR1 is ENHRY, CDR2 SYGVKD, per germline. V lost 7 bases and J lost 1, with 13 bases in between. The CDR3 region has the DNA TGTGCCATCACTAACGGGTCGGGGAACACTGAAGCTTTCTTT. Translated: CAITNGSGNTEAFF.

The chain joins TRBV5-1 to TRBJ1-1; maybe TRBD1 (5 bases). This CDR3 region has 15 residues. Deletions cut 3 bases from V and 0 bases from J, with 12 bases between. Looked up from germline, CDR1 is SGHRS and CDR2 is YFSETQ. The CDR3 nucleotides read TGCGCCAGCAGCTCGGATGGACAACTGAACACTGAAGCTTTCTTT. Translation: CASSSDGQLNTEAFF. The entire variable domain, with the rest obtained from reference TRBV5-1 and TRBJ1-1, is as follows: KAGVTQTPRYLIKTRGQQVTLSCSPISGHRSVSWYQQTPGQGLQFLFEYFSETQRNKGNFPGRFSGRQFSNSRSEMNVSTLELGDSALYLCASSSDGQLNTEAFFGQGTRLTVV.

This sequence joins TRBV27 and TRBJ1-1, with D possibly being TRBD1 (6 bases). Germline CDR1 and CDR2: MNHEY and SMNVEV (reference sequence). Trimming pared 4 bases from V and 1 base from J, leaving 10 bases between. The CDR3 is made up of 14 amino acids. The CDR3 here is CASSYLGANTEAFF. The CDR3 region has the DNA TGTGCCAGCAGTTACCTGGGGGCGAACACTGAAGCTTTCTTT.

CDR3 sequence: CASSTDRGLYGYTF. In DNA form, the CDR3 reads TGTGCCAGCAGCACAGACAGGGGGCTCTATGGCTACACCTTC. The chain links TRBV7-2 to TRBJ1-2; 10 bases line up with TRBD1. The junction had 4 bases not matched to a gene; V was cut back by 5 bases and J by 4 bases. Germline assignment: CDR1 SGHTA and CDR2 FQGNSA. The CDR3 extends over 14 amino acids.

The V gene is TRBV13, the J gene TRBJ2-7; 9 bases are a match to TRBD1. The germline CDR1 and CDR2 sequences are PRHDT and FYEKMQ (reference sequence). The CDR3 has 14 residues. Trimming at V came to 5 bases and at J to 6 bases, leaving 8 bases not matched to a gene. In DNA form, the CDR3 reads TGTGCCAGCAGCCCAAGGGACAGGGTTTCCGAGCAGTACTTC. Translating it yields CASSPRDRVSEQYF.

This chain uses TRBV24-1 with TRBJ2-3, with TRBD2 matching over 8 bases. This CDR3 spans 13 amino acids. The ends lost 2 bases at V and 10 bases at J; junction bases unmatched: 4. CDR1 is KGHDR and CDR2 is SFDVKD in the germline V gene. CDR3 protein: CATSDSISGAQYF. The CDR3 nucleotides are TGTGCCACCAGTGATTCTATTAGCGGGGCGCAGTATTTT.

The chain employs TRBV5-1 and TRBJ1-2; possible D gene TRBD1, 5 bases. The CDR3 consists of 15 residues. The V end was cut by 3 bases, the J end by 6 bases, with 18 bases between. Germline CDR1 is SGHRS and CDR2 is YFSETQ. CDR3 in DNA: TGCGCCAGCAGCTCTGATGGGGGGAAGACAAATGGCTACACCTTC. As protein: CASSSDGGKTNGYTF.

This chain links TRBV19 with TRBJ1-2; 9 nucleotides align to TRBD1. CDR1 and CDR2 (germline): LNHDA, SQIVND (reference sequence). Trimming at V came to 7 bases and at J to 5 bases, leaving 14 bases not matched to a gene. CDR3 length: 16 residues. The DNA for the CDR3 is TGTGCCAGTACTACCGGGACAGGGATCCTACGGTATGGCTACACCTTC. The encoded protein is CASTTGTGILRYGYTF.

This sequence joins TRBV7-8 and TRBJ1-1; TRBD1 matches 7 bases. The CDR3 covers 13 residues. The V gene end was trimmed by 5 bases and the J gene end by 6 bases; junction bases not matched to a gene: 6. Germline CDR1 SGHVS, CDR2 FQNEAQ. The CDR3 here is CASSPDRDAEAFF. The CDR3 coding sequence is TGTGCCAGCAGCCCAGACAGGGACGCTGAAGCTTTCTTT.

This sequence joins TRBV5-1 and TRBJ2-3; 12 bases are a match to TRBD2. The CDR3 totals 17 residues. Per the germline V gene, CDR1 is SGHRS and CDR2 is YFSETQ. V dropped 4 bases and J dropped 4; count of bases not matched to a gene: 10. The CDR3, as DNA: TGCGCCAGCAGCCGGGCTACTAGCGGGGGGTACGCAGATACGCAGTATTTT. Protein: CASSRATSGGYADTQYF.

This chain joins TRBV5-1 and TRBJ2-2; possible D gene TRBD1, 6 bases. The CDR3 is 14 amino acids. The V gene lost 4 bases and the J gene lost 4 bases, with 11 bases spanning the gap. Germline loops: CDR1 SGHRS, CDR2 YFSETQ. DNA of the CDR3: TGCGCCAGCAGCGCCAGCAGGGGCACCGGGGAGCTGTTTTTT. Protein product: CASSASRGTGELFF.

CDR3 in amino acids: CASVANTGELFF. In DNA form, the CDR3 reads TGTGCCAGCGTAGCGAACACCGGGGAGCTGTTTTTT. V is TRBV12-3 or TRBV12-4 and J is TRBJ2-2, with D hard to call. The V and J ends lost 8 bases and 0 bases respectively, with 4 bases between them. This CDR3 has 12 amino acids.

The chain uses TRBV7-2 and TRBJ1-5; D gene uncertain. CDR3 length: 14 amino acids. V was clipped by 2 bases and J by 3 bases, with 8 bases between them. Germline CDR1 and CDR2: SGHTA and FQGNSA. The CDR3 bases are TGTGCCAGCAGCTTAAGAACAGTCAATCAGCCCCAGCATTTT. It is translated as CASSLRTVNQPQHF.

The chain combines TRBV19 with TRBJ1-5; D remains unclear. CDR1 and CDR2 (germline): LNHDA, SQIVND (reference sequence). Between the trimmed V and J ends, which lost 4 bases and 1 base, there was a span of 11 bases. This CDR3 is 15 amino acids long. The CDR3 sequence: CASSTAGGSNQPQHF. The CDR3 region has the DNA TGTGCCAGTAGTACCGCAGGAGGGAGCAATCAGCCCCAGCATTTT.